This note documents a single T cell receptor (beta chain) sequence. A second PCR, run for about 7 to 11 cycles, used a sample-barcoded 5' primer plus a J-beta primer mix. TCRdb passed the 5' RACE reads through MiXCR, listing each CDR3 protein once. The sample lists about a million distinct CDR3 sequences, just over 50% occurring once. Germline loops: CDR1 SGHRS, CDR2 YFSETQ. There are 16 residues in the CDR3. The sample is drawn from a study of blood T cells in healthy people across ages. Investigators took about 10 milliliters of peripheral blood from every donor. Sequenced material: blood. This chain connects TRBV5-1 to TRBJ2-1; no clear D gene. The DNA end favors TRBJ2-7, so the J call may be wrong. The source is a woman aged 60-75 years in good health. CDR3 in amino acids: CASSLAGSASYNEQYF. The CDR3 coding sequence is TGCGCCAGCAGCTTGGCCGGGTCAGCCTCCTACAATGAGCAGTACTTC.